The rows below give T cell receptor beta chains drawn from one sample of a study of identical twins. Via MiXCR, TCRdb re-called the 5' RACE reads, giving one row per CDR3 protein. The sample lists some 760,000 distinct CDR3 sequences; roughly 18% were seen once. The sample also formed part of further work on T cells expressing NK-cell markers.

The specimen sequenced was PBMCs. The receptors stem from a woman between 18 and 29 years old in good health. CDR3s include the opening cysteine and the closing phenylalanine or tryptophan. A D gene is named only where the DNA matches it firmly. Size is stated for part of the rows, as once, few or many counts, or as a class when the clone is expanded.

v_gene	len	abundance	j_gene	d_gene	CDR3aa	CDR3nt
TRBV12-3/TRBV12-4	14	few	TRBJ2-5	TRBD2	CASSFRGVGETQYF	TGTGCCAGCAGTTTTCGGGGGGTGGGAGAGACCCAGTACTTC
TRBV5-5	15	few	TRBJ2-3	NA	CASSDRVGGTDTQYF	TGTGCCAGCAGCGACAGGGTAGGGGGGACAGATACGCAGTATTTT
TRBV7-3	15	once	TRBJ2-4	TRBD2	CATRLRRETKNIQYF	TGTGCTACGCGCCTGAGGCGGGAGACGAAAAACATTCAGTACTTC
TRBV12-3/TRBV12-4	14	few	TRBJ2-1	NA	CASRALGHNNEQFF	TGTGCCAGCAGGGCCTTGGGCCACAACAATGAGCAGTTCTTC
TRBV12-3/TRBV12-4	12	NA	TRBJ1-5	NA	CASSWDNQPQHF	TGTGCCAGCAGTTGGGACAATCAGCCCCAGCATTTT
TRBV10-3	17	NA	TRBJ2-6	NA	CAISEIGQHSGANVLTF	TGTGCCATCAGTGAAATTGGACAGCACTCTGGGGCCAACGTCCTGACTTTC
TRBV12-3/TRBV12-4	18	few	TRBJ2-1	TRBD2	CASIAGVAGVSSYNEQFF	TGTGCCAGCATTGCTGGGGTAGCGGGGGTTAGCTCCTACAATGAGCAGTTCTTC
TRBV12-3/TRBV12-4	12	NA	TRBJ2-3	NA	CASSPRWDTQYF	TGTGCCAGCAGTCCCCGATGGGATACGCAGTATTTT
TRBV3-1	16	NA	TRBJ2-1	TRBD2	CASSPTGLAVSNEQFF	TGTGCCAGCAGCCCTACGGGACTAGCGGTGAGCAATGAGCAGTTCTTC
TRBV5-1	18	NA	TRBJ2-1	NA	CASSLLYRPRDKGNEQFF	TGCGCCAGCAGCTTGCTTTACCGACCTAGGGACAAAGGCAATGAGCAGTTCTTC
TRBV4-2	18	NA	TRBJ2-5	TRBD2	CASSPGTSGFGLEETQYF	TGTGCCAGCAGCCCCGGGACTAGCGGGTTCGGTCTTGAGGAGACCCAGTACTTC
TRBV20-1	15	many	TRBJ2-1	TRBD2	CSASFDSGSRDEQFF	TGCAGTGCTAGCTTCGATAGCGGGAGTAGGGATGAGCAGTTCTTC
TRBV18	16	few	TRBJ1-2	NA	CASSARTGTAQGGYTF	TGTGCCAGCTCAGCCAGAACTGGGACGGCCCAGGGTGGCTACACCTTC
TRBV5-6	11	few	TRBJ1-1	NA	CASRRDYEAFF	TGTGCCAGCAGGCGGGACTACGAAGCTTTCTTT
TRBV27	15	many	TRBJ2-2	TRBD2	CASSALAGGTGELFF	TGTGCCAGCAGTGCCCTAGCGGGGGGAACCGGGGAGCTGTTTTTT
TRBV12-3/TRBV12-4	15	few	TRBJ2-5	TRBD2	CASSLVPGGGETQYF	TGTGCCAGCAGTTTAGTCCCGGGAGGAGGCGAGACCCAGTACTTC
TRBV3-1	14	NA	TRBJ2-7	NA	CASSQGGWVYEQYF	TGTGCCAGCAGCCAAGGAGGATGGGTCTACGAGCAGTACTTC
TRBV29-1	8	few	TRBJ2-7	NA	CRDVEQYF	TGCAGGGATGTCGAGCAGTACTTC
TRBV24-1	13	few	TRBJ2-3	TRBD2	CATSDSLAGVKYF	TGTGCCACCAGTGACTCACTAGCGGGGGTGAAGTATTTT
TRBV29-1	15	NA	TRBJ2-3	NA	CSLRGGQVSTDTQYF	TGCAGCCTGAGAGGGGGTCAGGTTAGCACAGATACGCAGTATTTT
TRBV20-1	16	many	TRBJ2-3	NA	CSARVRGPYYTDTQYF	TGCAGTGCTAGAGTAAGGGGCCCCTACTACACAGATACGCAGTATTTT
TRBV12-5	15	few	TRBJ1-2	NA	CASGLGAGANYGYTF	TGTGCTAGTGGTTTGGGGGCAGGGGCTAACTATGGCTACACCTTC
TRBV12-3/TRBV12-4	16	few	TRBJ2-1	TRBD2	CASSGTSGMTYNEQFF	TGTGCCAGCTCCGGGACTAGCGGCATGACCTACAATGAGCAGTTCTTC
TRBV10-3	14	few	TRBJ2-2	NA	CATSGIGPPGELFF	TGTGCCACCTCCGGGATAGGCCCGCCCGGGGAGCTGTTTTTT
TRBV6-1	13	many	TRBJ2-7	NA	CASRPMESYEQYF	TGTGCCAGCAGACCCATGGAGAGCTACGAGCAGTACTTC
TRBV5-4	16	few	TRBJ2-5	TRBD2	CASSLQGLARRETQYF	TGTGCCAGCAGCTTGCAGGGACTAGCGAGACGGGAGACCCAGTACTTC
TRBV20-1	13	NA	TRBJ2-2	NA	CSARDQRTGELFF	TGCAGTGCTAGAGATCAAAGGACCGGGGAGCTGTTTTTT
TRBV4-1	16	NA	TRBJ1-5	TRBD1	CASSQTGGVLNQPQHF	TGCGCCAGCAGCCAAACAGGGGGTGTCCTAAATCAGCCCCAGCATTTT
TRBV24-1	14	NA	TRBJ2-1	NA	CATSDTYRDNEQFF	TGTGCCACCAGTGATACCTATAGGGACAATGAGCAGTTCTTC
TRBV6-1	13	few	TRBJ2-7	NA	CASSVGRGLEQYF	TGTGCCAGCAGTGTGGGTAGGGGCCTCGAGCAGTACTTC
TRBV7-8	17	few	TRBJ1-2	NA	CASSLGVRDRLIYGYTF	TGTGCCAGCAGCTTAGGTGTAAGAGACAGGCTAATCTATGGCTACACCTTC
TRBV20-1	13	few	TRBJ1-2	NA	CSASGRTDYGYTF	TGCAGTGCTAGTGGGAGGACGGACTATGGCTACACCTTC
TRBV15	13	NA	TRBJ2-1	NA	CATSRVTGSGEFF	TGTGCCACCAGCAGAGTTACAGGGAGCGGGGAGTTCTTC
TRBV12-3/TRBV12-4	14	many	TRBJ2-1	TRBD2	CASSLRASGNEQFF	TGTGCCAGCAGTTTACGGGCTAGCGGGAATGAGCAGTTCTTC
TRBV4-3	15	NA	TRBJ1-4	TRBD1	CASSQVVGQGRKLFF	TGCGCCAGCAGCCAAGTGGTGGGACAGGGTCGAAAACTGTTTTTT
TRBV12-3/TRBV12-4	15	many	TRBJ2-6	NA	CASSAGSSGANVLTF	TGTGCCAGCAGTGCCGGGAGCTCTGGGGCCAACGTCCTGACTTTC
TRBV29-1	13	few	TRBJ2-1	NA	CSVVWITYNEQFF	TGCAGCGTTGTATGGATTACTTACAATGAGCAGTTCTTC
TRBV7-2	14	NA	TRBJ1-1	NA	CASSPARQNTEAFF	TGTGCCAGCAGCCCGGCCCGGCAGAACACTGAAGCTTTCTTT
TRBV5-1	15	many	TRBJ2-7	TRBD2	CASSLGSGGFYEQYF	TGCGCCAGCAGCTTGGGCAGCGGGGGGTTCTACGAGCAGTACTTC
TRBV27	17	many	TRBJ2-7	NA	CASSIQKGVTGSYEQYF	TGTGCCAGCAGTATCCAAAAGGGGGTCACAGGATCCTACGAGCAGTACTTC
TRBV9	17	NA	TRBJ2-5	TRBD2	CASSVGGLAGKQETQYF	TGTGCCAGCAGCGTAGGTGGGCTAGCGGGCAAGCAAGAGACCCAGTACTTC
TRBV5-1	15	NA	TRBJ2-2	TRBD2	CASGSGTSNTGELFF	TGCGCCAGCGGCTCTGGGACTAGCAACACCGGGGAGCTGTTTTTT
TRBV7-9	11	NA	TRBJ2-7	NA	CASAGTYEQYF	TGTGCCAGCGCGGGGACCTACGAGCAGTACTTC
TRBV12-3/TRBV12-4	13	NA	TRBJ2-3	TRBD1	CASSWTAGGTQYF	TGTGCCAGCAGTTGGACCGCAGGGGGTACGCAGTATTTT